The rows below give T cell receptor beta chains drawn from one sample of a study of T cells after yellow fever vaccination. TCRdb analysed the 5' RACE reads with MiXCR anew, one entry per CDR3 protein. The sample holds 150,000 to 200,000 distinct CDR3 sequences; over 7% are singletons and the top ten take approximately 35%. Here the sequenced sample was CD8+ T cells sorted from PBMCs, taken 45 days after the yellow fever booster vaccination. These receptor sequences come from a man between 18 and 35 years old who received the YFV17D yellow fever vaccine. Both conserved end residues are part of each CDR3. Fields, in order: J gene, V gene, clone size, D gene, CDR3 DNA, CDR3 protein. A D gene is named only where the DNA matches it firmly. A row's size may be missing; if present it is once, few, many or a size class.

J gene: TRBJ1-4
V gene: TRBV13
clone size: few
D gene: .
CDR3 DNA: TGTGCCAGCAGCTTTGGGCCGGACGTCCTGTTTTTT
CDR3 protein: CASSFGPDVLFF

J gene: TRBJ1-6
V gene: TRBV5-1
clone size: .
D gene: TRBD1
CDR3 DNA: TGCGCCAGCAGCTGGACAGGGTTCTTAAGCTATAATTCACCCCTCCACTTT
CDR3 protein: CASSWTGFLSYNSPLHF

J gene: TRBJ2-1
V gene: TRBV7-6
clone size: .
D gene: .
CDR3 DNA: TGTGCCAGCAGACGGGACCGGAGCTCCTACAATGAGCAGTTCTTC
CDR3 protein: CASRRDRSSYNEQFF

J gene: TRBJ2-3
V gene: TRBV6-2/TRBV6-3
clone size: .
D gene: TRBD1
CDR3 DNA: TGTGCCAGCTCATGGGCGGGACAGGGGGCGACAGATACGCAGTATTTT
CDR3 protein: CASSWAGQGATDTQYF

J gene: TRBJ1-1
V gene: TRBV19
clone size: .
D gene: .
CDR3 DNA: TGTGCCAGTAGTATAGGGCAGGGTATGAACACTGAAGCTTTCTTT
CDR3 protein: CASSIGQGMNTEAFF

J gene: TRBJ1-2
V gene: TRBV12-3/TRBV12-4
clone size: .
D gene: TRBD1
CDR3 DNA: TGTGCCAGCAGGAACAGGGGGAACTATGGCTACACCTTC
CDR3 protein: CASRNRGNYGYTF

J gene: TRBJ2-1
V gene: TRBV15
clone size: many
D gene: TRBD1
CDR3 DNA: TGTGCCAGCAAGGCGGGACAGGGGGCGACTAATGAGCAGTTCTTC
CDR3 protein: CASKAGQGATNEQFF

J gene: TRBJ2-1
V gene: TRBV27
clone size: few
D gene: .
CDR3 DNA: TGTGCCAGCAGTTTATCTGGAGTACTATACAATGAGCAGTTCTTC
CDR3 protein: CASSLSGVLYNEQFF

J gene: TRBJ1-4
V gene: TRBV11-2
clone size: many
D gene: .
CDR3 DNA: TGTGCCAGCAGCTTCGTGGGGACTAATGAAAAACTGTTTTTT
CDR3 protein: CASSFVGTNEKLFF

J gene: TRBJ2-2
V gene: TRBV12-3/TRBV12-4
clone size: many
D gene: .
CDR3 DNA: TGTGCCAGCAGTTGGGGGGGGGCCGACACCGGGGAGCTGTTTTTT
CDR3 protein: CASSWGGADTGELFF

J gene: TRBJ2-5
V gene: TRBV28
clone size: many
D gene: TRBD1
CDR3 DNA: TGTGCCAGCAGTGACAGGGGCGCGGATTCTGGTGAGACCCAGTACTTC
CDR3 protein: CASSDRGADSGETQYF

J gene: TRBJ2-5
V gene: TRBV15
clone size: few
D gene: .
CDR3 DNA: TGTGCCACCAGCAGAGTGCAAGAGACCCAGTACTTC
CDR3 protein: CATSRVQETQYF

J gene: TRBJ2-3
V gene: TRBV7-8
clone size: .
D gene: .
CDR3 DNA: TGTGCCAGCACCCTGGAAGGGCCCAACCCAAACACAGATACGCAGTATTTT
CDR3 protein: CASTLEGPNPNTDTQYF

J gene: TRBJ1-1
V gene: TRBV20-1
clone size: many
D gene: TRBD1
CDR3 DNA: TGCAGTGCGAAGCACGGGACAGGGCCCATTATGAACACTGAAGCTTTCTTT
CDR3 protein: CSAKHGTGPIMNTEAFF

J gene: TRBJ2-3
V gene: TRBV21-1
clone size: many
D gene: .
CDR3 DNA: TGTGCCAGCGCCCGGGAGGGAGGTGGAGATACGCAGTATTTT
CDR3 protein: CASAREGGGDTQYF

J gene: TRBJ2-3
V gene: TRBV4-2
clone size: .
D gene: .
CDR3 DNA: TGTGCCAGCAGCCCCCTTGGGGCCAGTTCCACAGATACGCAGTATTTT
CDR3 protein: CASSPLGASSTDTQYF